This TCR beta chain was identified during a study of regulatory T cells in long-lasting Graves disease. On this clonotype itself: Its antigen is still unknown.

The germline V and J ends were trimmed by 3 bases and 0 bases, with 9 bases remaining between them. The CDR3 covers 14 residues. Germline CDR1 reads DFQATT; CDR2 reads SNEGSKA (reference sequence). Study-level results: Whereas new patients shared 966 public clonotypes, persistent patients shared more, at a few thousand.

Through Arm-PCR of CDR3 regions and iRepertoire HTBI primers, TCR beta libraries were built. MiXCR, applied by TCRdb to the multiplex PCR reads, yields one record per CDR3 protein. The sample consists of 600,000 to 800,000 distinct CDR3 sequences, around 30% of them appearing once. Time point reported: persistent/refractory GD, antithyroid drugs over 5 years with positive TRAb. RNA isolated from PBMCs was used to make the TCR library. The clonotype comes from a female donor with Graves disease. The V call is TRBV20-1, the J call TRBJ1-5; no reliable D call. The sequences come from peripheral blood mononuclear cells (PBMCs), collected when the disease was refractory, from a patient treated with antithyroid drugs. The CDR3 protein is CSASSGYSNQPQHF. The CDR3, as DNA: TGCAGTGCTAGTTCGGGCTATAGCAATCAGCCCCAGCATTTT.